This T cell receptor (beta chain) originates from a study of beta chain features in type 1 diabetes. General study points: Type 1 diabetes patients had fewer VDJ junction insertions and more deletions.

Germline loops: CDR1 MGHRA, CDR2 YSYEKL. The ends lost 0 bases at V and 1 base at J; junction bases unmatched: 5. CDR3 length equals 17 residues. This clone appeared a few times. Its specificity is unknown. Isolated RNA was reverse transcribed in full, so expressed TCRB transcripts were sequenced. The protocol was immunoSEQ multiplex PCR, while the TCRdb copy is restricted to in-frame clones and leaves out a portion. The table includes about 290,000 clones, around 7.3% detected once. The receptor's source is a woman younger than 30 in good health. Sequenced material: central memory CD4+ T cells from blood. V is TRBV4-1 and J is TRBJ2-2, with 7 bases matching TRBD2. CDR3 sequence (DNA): TGCGCCAGCAGCCAAGATACGAGCGGGATGAACACCGGGGAGCTGTTTTTT. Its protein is CASSQDTSGMNTGELFF.